A selection of T cell receptor beta chains follows, all from one sample in a study of CD8+CD57+ T cells in acquired aplastic anemia. Each CDR3 protein is one row after TCRdb ran MiXCR on the reads. The table includes 180,000 or so distinct CDR3 sequences, around 48% detected once. The sample taken for sequencing was sorted CD4+, CD8+, or CD8+CD57+ T cells (not recorded which) from PBMCs. The receptors were sampled from a human donor with aplastic anemia. Both conserved end residues are part of each CDR3. The order of the fields is clone size, J gene, V gene, D gene, CDR3 DNA, CDR3 protein. The D gene is left open where the match is weak. Size tells how often a clone was seen (once, few, many) or the class of an expanded clone, and some rows leave it out.

size: few
J: TRBJ2-7
V: TRBV7-8
D: NA
DNA: TGTGCCAGCAGCTTAGCGCCTGGACAGCTTTACGAGCAGTACTTC
CDR3: CASSLAPGQLYEQYF

size: many
J: TRBJ1-5
V: TRBV7-8
D: NA
DNA: TGTGCCAGCAGCTTAGCGCGGACTGCCTGGGGACAGCCCCAGCATTTT
CDR3: CASSLARTAWGQPQHF

size: NA
J: TRBJ2-1
V: TRBV7-9
D: TRBD2
DNA: TGTGCCAGCAGCCCGCGGGGGACGGAGTACAATGAGCAGTTCTTC
CDR3: CASSPRGTEYNEQFF

size: NA
J: TRBJ2-3
V: TRBV9
D: NA
DNA: TGTGCCAGCAGCGTAGTGGGGGGAGGAAGGGATACGCAGTATTTT
CDR3: CASSVVGGGRDTQYF

size: NA
J: TRBJ1-5
V: TRBV10-1
D: TRBD1
DNA: TGCGCCAGCAGGACAAAAAGGACAGGGGATGGCAATCAGCCCCAGCATTTT
CDR3: CASRTKRTGDGNQPQHF

size: NA
J: TRBJ1-4
V: TRBV5-6
D: TRBD1
DNA: TGTGCCAGCAGCACCCGACAGGGGGCGAAGATTGAAAAACTGCTTTTT
CDR3: CASSTRQGAKIEKLLF

size: NA
J: TRBJ2-1
V: TRBV20-1
D: TRBD2
DNA: TGCAGTGCTAGAGATCGTCTAGCGGGAACCTACAATGAGCAGTTCTTC
CDR3: CSARDRLAGTYNEQFF

size: NA
J: TRBJ2-1
V: TRBV20-1
D: TRBD1
DNA: TGCAGTGCTAGCGGGACAGGGGGTCTCAATGAGCAGTTCTTC
CDR3: CSASGTGGLNEQFF

size: NA
J: TRBJ2-3
V: TRBV2
D: TRBD2
DNA: TGTGCCAGCAGGAGCGGGGAGTCCCTCACAGATACGCAGTATTTT
CDR3: CASRSGESLTDTQYF

size: NA
J: TRBJ1-2
V: TRBV15
D: NA
DNA: TGTGCCGCCAGCAGGGGAGGGAGGGGACTAGGAGGCCACACCTTC
CDR3: CAASRGGRGLGGHTF

size: few
J: TRBJ1-5
V: TRBV20-1
D: NA
DNA: TGCAGCGCCACTAGGGTGGGCAATCAGCCCCAGCATTTT
CDR3: CSATRVGNQPQHF

size: few
J: TRBJ1-4
V: TRBV12-3/TRBV12-4
D: NA
DNA: TGTGCCAGCAGTTTTGGGGGGTCTTTTAATGAAAAACTGTTTTTT
CDR3: CASSFGGSFNEKLFF

size: NA
J: TRBJ2-2
V: TRBV24-1
D: NA
DNA: TGTGCCACAGAAGGCTCCAACACCGGGGAGCTGTTTTTT
CDR3: CATEGSNTGELFF

size: many
J: TRBJ1-1
V: TRBV10-3
D: NA
DNA: TGTGCCACCTCCGACTGGGGGCGAGGGGGAGGAACTGAAGCTTTCTTT
CDR3: CATSDWGRGGGTEAFF

size: NA
J: TRBJ2-5
V: TRBV27
D: TRBD2
DNA: TGTGCCAGCAGTTCGGGACTAGCGGGGGCCTCAGGGACCCAGTACTTC
CDR3: CASSSGLAGASGTQYF

size: many
J: TRBJ2-3
V: TRBV2
D: TRBD1
DNA: TGTGCCAGCACTTGGGACAGGTCTAGCACAGATACGCAGTATTTT
CDR3: CASTWDRSSTDTQYF

size: NA
J: TRBJ2-5
V: TRBV10-3
D: NA
DNA: TGTGCCATCAGTGAGGGTCCGGCTAGTTCTCAGACCCAGTACTTC
CDR3: CAISEGPASSQTQYF

size: many
J: TRBJ2-3
V: TRBV7-9
D: NA
DNA: TGTGCCAGCAGCTTAACGGACACTGATACGCAGTATTTT
CDR3: CASSLTDTDTQYF

size: many
J: TRBJ2-2
V: TRBV20-1
D: NA
DNA: TGCAGTGCTAGAGTGGACAGTGGGTGGTCCAGGGAGCTGTTTTTT
CDR3: CSARVDSGWSRELFF

size: many
J: TRBJ2-3
V: TRBV20-1
D: TRBD2
DNA: TGCAGTGCCCCAGTTCTAGCGGGGGGCACAGATACGCAGTATTTT
CDR3: CSAPVLAGGTDTQYF

size: NA
J: TRBJ2-7
V: TRBV29-1
D: NA
DNA: TGCAGCGTAACGAGGGGGGGCGAATCCTACGAGCAGTACTTC
CDR3: CSVTRGGESYEQYF

size: NA
J: TRBJ2-7
V: TRBV19
D: NA
DNA: TGTGCCAGTAGTATAGCGACCAAACAGCCAGATTACGAGCAGTACTTC
CDR3: CASSIATKQPDYEQYF

size: NA
J: TRBJ2-7
V: TRBV7-9
D: TRBD1
DNA: TGTGCCAGCGGGGGACAGACGTACGAGCAGTACTTC
CDR3: CASGGQTYEQYF

size: many
J: TRBJ2-1
V: TRBV5-4
D: NA
DNA: TGTGCCAGCAGCTTGGCGGGAATTGCCTACAATGAGCAGTTCTTC
CDR3: CASSLAGIAYNEQFF

size: many
J: TRBJ1-5
V: TRBV12-3/TRBV12-4
D: NA
DNA: TGTGCCAGCAGCTTCGGGATCGACAATCAGCCCCAGCATTTT
CDR3: CASSFGIDNQPQHF

size: many
J: TRBJ2-3
V: TRBV12-3/TRBV12-4
D: TRBD2
DNA: TGTGCCAGCAGTTTACTAGCGGGGGGAAACACAGATACGCAGTATTTT
CDR3: CASSLLAGGNTDTQYF

size: many
J: TRBJ1-6
V: TRBV19
D: NA
DNA: TGTGCCAGTAGTCTCCAGCGGACTAGCTCCTATAATTCACCCCTCCACTTT
CDR3: CASSLQRTSSYNSPLHF

size: many
J: TRBJ1-2
V: TRBV11-2
D: NA
DNA: TGTGCCAGCAGCTTACGAAGGGATCGTACTAACTATGGCTACACCTTC
CDR3: CASSLRRDRTNYGYTF

size: many
J: TRBJ1-5
V: TRBV6-1
D: TRBD1
DNA: TGTGCCAGCAGCTCAGGGGGTTCGGGAAATCAGCCCCAGCATTTT
CDR3: CASSSGGSGNQPQHF

size: many
J: TRBJ2-7
V: TRBV7-9
D: NA
DNA: TGTGCCAGCAGCTTCCAGGTTAATACCTACGAGCAGTACTTC
CDR3: CASSFQVNTYEQYF

size: NA
J: TRBJ2-7
V: TRBV6-5
D: TRBD2
DNA: TGTGCCAGCAGTTACCTGGCGGGGGGACGCGAGCAGTACTTC
CDR3: CASSYLAGGREQYF

size: NA
J: TRBJ2-7
V: TRBV20-1
D: NA
DNA: TGCAGTGCTACTTTCATCGCTGGACTAACCCTCGAGCAGTACTTC
CDR3: CSATFIAGLTLEQYF

size: NA
J: TRBJ2-5
V: TRBV29-1
D: TRBD2
DNA: TGCAGCGTTGAACTAGCGGTCGAGACCCAGTACTTC
CDR3: CSVELAVETQYF

size: NA
J: TRBJ2-1
V: TRBV9
D: TRBD2
DNA: TGTGCCAGCAGCGCTGCCGGGACTAGCTACAATGAGCAGTTCTTC
CDR3: CASSAAGTSYNEQFF

size: NA
J: TRBJ1-2
V: TRBV29-1
D: NA
DNA: TGCAGCGTTCTAGGAGAGGCAGTTGGCTACACCTTC
CDR3: CSVLGEAVGYTF

size: many
J: TRBJ2-2
V: TRBV9
D: NA
DNA: TGTGCCAGCAGCGCAGTTACCGGGGAGCTGTTTTTT
CDR3: CASSAVTGELFF

size: NA
J: TRBJ1-5
V: TRBV20-1
D: NA
DNA: TGCAGTGCTAACCAGGGGTATAGCAATCAGCCCCAGCATTTT
CDR3: CSANQGYSNQPQHF

size: once
J: TRBJ1-5
V: TRBV19
D: NA
DNA: TGTGCCAGTAGTAACAGGGAAGGCAATCAGCCCCAGCATTTT
CDR3: CASSNREGNQPQHF

size: many
J: TRBJ1-1
V: TRBV6-5
D: NA
DNA: TGTGCCAGCAGCGGACGGAACACTGAAGCTTTCTTT
CDR3: CASSGRNTEAFF

size: many
J: TRBJ1-3
V: TRBV15
D: NA
DNA: TGTGCCACCAGCAGAGATCGCGGGTCTGGAAACACCATATATTTT
CDR3: CATSRDRGSGNTIYF

size: NA
J: TRBJ1-1
V: TRBV29-1
D: NA
DNA: TGCAGCGTTAAGGACGGGCAGTCCCTCGCTTTCTTT
CDR3: CSVKDGQSLAFF

size: NA
J: TRBJ1-3
V: TRBV10-2
D: NA
DNA: TGCGCCAGCAGTGAGGGGGTAACGGAAGGTATTAGGAACACCATATATTTT
CDR3: CASSEGVTEGIRNTIYF

size: many
J: TRBJ1-5
V: TRBV7-8
D: NA
DNA: TGTGCCAGCAGCTTAAACCTAAATCAGCCCCAGCATTTT
CDR3: CASSLNLNQPQHF